This T cell receptor (beta chain) is drawn from a study of shared clonotypes between healthy human individuals. Trimming left V 8 bases short and J 2 bases short, with 10 bases between. The germline gives CDR1 GTSNPN, CDR2 SVGIG (reference sequence). The CDR3 spans 11 residues. Every unsorted PBMC PCR replicate was loaded with roughly 0.3 ug DNA, approximately 30,000 T cell genomes. Sequencing was performed with immunoSEQ multiplex PCR; in TCRdb, only in-frame clones are kept and a portion is missing. The sample carries fewer than 600,000 clones, about 85% recorded once. Material: PBMCs. V and J are TRBV30 and TRBJ2-7, with TRBD2 as a possible D gene (6 bases). This receptor was obtained from a woman aged 40 to 50 in good health. Some clones in this sample may be carry-over from other donors' samples. This CDR3 reads CALGLPYEQYF. The CDR3 DNA is TGTGCCCTGGGACTTCCCTACGAGCAGTACTTC.